This entry describes one TCR beta chain. Random-hexamer reverse transcription was applied to about 0.5 to 1 ug RNA. The authors amplified TCR beta CDR3 across 54 Vbeta and 13 Jbeta using immunoSEQ multiplex PCR. A single record per CDR3 protein comes from TCRdb applying MiXCR to the immunoSEQ multiplex PCR reads. The sample has 250,000 to 300,000 distinct CDR3 sequences; 89% are singletons. The data were taken from a study of CD8 T cells in Susac syndrome. This receptor was obtained from a human donor with multiple sclerosis. The sample comprised CD8+ T cells from PBMCs.

The CDR3 DNA reads as TGTGCCACCAGTGATCTTACCCCCTCGGGGTCGAACACAGATACGCAGTATTTT. Translation: CATSDLTPSGSNTDTQYF. The chain couples TRBV24-1 to TRBJ2-3, with D perhaps TRBD2 (5 bases). CDR3 length: 18 amino acids. V lost 3 bases to trimming and J lost 2 bases, with 20 bases between them. The germline V gene encodes CDR1 KGHDR and CDR2 SFDVKD.